A selection of T cell receptor beta chains follows, all from one sample in a study of T cell repertoires in cytomegalovirus infection. TCRdb used MiXCR to reprocess the reads, holding one entry per CDR3 protein. This table holds about 360,000 distinct CDR3 sequences, 15% to 20% found once. The sequencing sample was made of PBMCs. Receptor source: a human donor in good health (CMV status not recorded). Some clones in this sample may be carry-over from other donors' samples. Both conserved end residues are part of each CDR3. Fields, in order: J gene, clone size, V gene, D gene, CDR3 DNA, CDR3 protein. A D gene is named only where the DNA matches it firmly. Not all rows give a size; the values are once, few, many and, for expanded clones, a class.

J gene: TRBJ1-5
clone size: -
V gene: TRBV19
D gene: -
CDR3 DNA: TGTGCCAGTAGTGGCCTTACCGATTATAGCAATCAGCCCCAGCATTTT
CDR3 protein: CASSGLTDYSNQPQHF

J gene: TRBJ2-5
clone size: few
V gene: TRBV19
D gene: TRBD2
CDR3 DNA: TGTGCCAGTAGTATAACCGGGACTAGCGGGCAAGAGACCCAGTACTTC
CDR3 protein: CASSITGTSGQETQYF

J gene: TRBJ2-1
clone size: few
V gene: TRBV4-3
D gene: -
CDR3 DNA: TGCGCCAGCAGCCAGATAGCGGACAGGCAACTTGTCTTC
CDR3 protein: CASSQIADRQLVF

J gene: TRBJ1-2
clone size: -
V gene: TRBV20-1
D gene: TRBD1
CDR3 DNA: TGCAGTGCTGTGCGACAGGGGACTAACTATGGCTACACCTTC
CDR3 protein: CSAVRQGTNYGYTF

J gene: TRBJ2-3
clone size: few
V gene: TRBV2
D gene: -
CDR3 DNA: TGTGCCAGCAGTGGTGGACAGCGCACAGATACGCAGTATTTT
CDR3 protein: CASSGGQRTDTQYF

J gene: TRBJ2-3
clone size: many
V gene: TRBV7-2
D gene: TRBD1
CDR3 DNA: TGTGCCAGCAGCTCTAAGACAGGGTGGGGCACAGATACGCAGTATTTT
CDR3 protein: CASSSKTGWGTDTQYF

J gene: TRBJ1-4
clone size: few
V gene: TRBV27
D gene: -
CDR3 DNA: TGTGCCAGCAGTTTATCGACCACAAATGAAAAACTGTTTTTT
CDR3 protein: CASSLSTTNEKLFF

J gene: TRBJ2-7
clone size: many
V gene: TRBV6-1
D gene: TRBD1
CDR3 DNA: TGTGCCAGCCGACCGGGGACAGGGTCGCCCTACGAGCAGTACTTC
CDR3 protein: CASRPGTGSPYEQYF

J gene: TRBJ2-7
clone size: many
V gene: TRBV7-2
D gene: -
CDR3 DNA: TGTGCCAGCAGCTTAGCTTCGGTTTACGGATCCTACGAGCAGTACTTC
CDR3 protein: CASSLASVYGSYEQYF

J gene: TRBJ1-6
clone size: many
V gene: TRBV25-1
D gene: -
CDR3 DNA: TGTGCCAGCAGTGAACTCCCTCCTGCCTTTCAGGGAGACAATTCACCCCTCCACTTT
CDR3 protein: CASSELPPAFQGDNSPLHF

J gene: TRBJ1-5
clone size: -
V gene: TRBV4-2
D gene: TRBD1
CDR3 DNA: TGTGCCAGCAGCCAAGGACAGGGAAGAAATCAGCCCCAGCATTTT
CDR3 protein: CASSQGQGRNQPQHF

J gene: TRBJ1-4
clone size: -
V gene: TRBV12-3/TRBV12-4
D gene: -
CDR3 DNA: TGTGCCAGCAGTTTTGCTTATAATGAAAAACTGTTTTTT
CDR3 protein: CASSFAYNEKLFF

J gene: TRBJ2-3
clone size: many
V gene: TRBV7-2
D gene: TRBD2
CDR3 DNA: TGTGCCAGCAGCTCAATACGACTAGCGTCCCCCAGTCGACGGGATACGCAGTATTTT
CDR3 protein: CASSSIRLASPSRRDTQYF

J gene: TRBJ2-7
clone size: many
V gene: TRBV12-3/TRBV12-4
D gene: TRBD1
CDR3 DNA: TGTGCAGACCCCACCGGGACAGATTACGAGCAGTACTTC
CDR3 protein: CADPTGTDYEQYF

J gene: TRBJ2-5
clone size: -
V gene: TRBV11-2
D gene: TRBD2
CDR3 DNA: TGTGCCAGCAGCTTAGATACCCGGACTAGCGGGGGATCGGAGACCCAGTACTTC
CDR3 protein: CASSLDTRTSGGSETQYF

J gene: TRBJ2-2
clone size: -
V gene: TRBV4-1
D gene: TRBD1
CDR3 DNA: TGCGCCAGCAGCCAAGAATCAGGGGGGACAGGGGGAACCGGGGAGCTGTTTTTT
CDR3 protein: CASSQESGGTGGTGELFF

J gene: TRBJ1-1
clone size: -
V gene: TRBV7-2
D gene: TRBD1
CDR3 DNA: TGTGCCAGCGGAGGGACAGCCTCCCGAGAAGCTTTCTTT
CDR3 protein: CASGGTASREAFF

J gene: TRBJ2-7
clone size: few
V gene: TRBV12-3/TRBV12-4
D gene: TRBD2
CDR3 DNA: TGTGCCAGCTCCAAGACTAGCGGGGCCTACGAGCAGTACTTC
CDR3 protein: CASSKTSGAYEQYF

J gene: TRBJ2-3
clone size: few
V gene: TRBV7-2
D gene: TRBD2
CDR3 DNA: TGTGCCAGCAGCTTAGTAGCGGGAGTAGGCGATACGCAGTATTTT
CDR3 protein: CASSLVAGVGDTQYF

J gene: TRBJ2-1
clone size: few
V gene: TRBV6-2/TRBV6-3
D gene: TRBD1
CDR3 DNA: TGTGCCAGCAGCACCCACTTCGGGACAGGGACCCACGAGCAGTTCTTC
CDR3 protein: CASSTHFGTGTHEQFF

J gene: TRBJ2-7
clone size: -
V gene: TRBV5-1
D gene: -
CDR3 DNA: TGCGCCAGCAGCTTGGGTGTGGAGGTGGACGAGCAGTACTTC
CDR3 protein: CASSLGVEVDEQYF

J gene: TRBJ2-5
clone size: -
V gene: TRBV5-4
D gene: TRBD2
CDR3 DNA: TGTGCCAGCGGCTTGAGCGGGGGGGCCGTGGAGACCCAGTACTTC
CDR3 protein: CASGLSGGAVETQYF

J gene: TRBJ1-3
clone size: -
V gene: TRBV6-1
D gene: -
CDR3 DNA: TGTGCCAGCAGTCTGAATGCCGGGTCTTCTGGAAACACCATATATTTT
CDR3 protein: CASSLNAGSSGNTIYF

J gene: TRBJ1-1
clone size: few
V gene: TRBV28
D gene: TRBD1
CDR3 DNA: TGTGCCACCGAAAGGCGTCAGGGACAGGGCTCTGAAGCTTTCTTT
CDR3 protein: CATERRQGQGSEAFF

J gene: TRBJ2-7
clone size: -
V gene: TRBV19
D gene: -
CDR3 DNA: TGTGCCAGTAGTACTCGGACACCGTTCTCCTACGAGCAGTACTTC
CDR3 protein: CASSTRTPFSYEQYF

J gene: TRBJ2-5
clone size: -
V gene: TRBV18
D gene: -
CDR3 DNA: TGTGCCAGCTCACCACTAATGAAGTCGCAAGAGACCCAGTACTTC
CDR3 protein: CASSPLMKSQETQYF

J gene: TRBJ2-7
clone size: -
V gene: TRBV27
D gene: TRBD1
CDR3 DNA: TGTGCCAGCAGCCCATTGGACAGGATCTACGAGCAGTACTTC
CDR3 protein: CASSPLDRIYEQYF

J gene: TRBJ2-1
clone size: -
V gene: TRBV6-6
D gene: TRBD2
CDR3 DNA: TGTGCCAGCAGGTTTAGCGGGGGGCCCTACAATGAGCAGTTCTTC
CDR3 protein: CASRFSGGPYNEQFF

J gene: TRBJ2-3
clone size: many
V gene: TRBV6-2/TRBV6-3
D gene: TRBD2
CDR3 DNA: TGTGCCACCCGACGGGCTAGCGGTAGCACAGATACGCAGTATTTT
CDR3 protein: CATRRASGSTDTQYF

J gene: TRBJ1-2
clone size: many
V gene: TRBV5-4
D gene: -
CDR3 DNA: TGTGCCAGCAGCCTAGGGGCGCCGGGGAACTATGGCTACACCTTC
CDR3 protein: CASSLGAPGNYGYTF

J gene: TRBJ2-3
clone size: many
V gene: TRBV7-2
D gene: -
CDR3 DNA: TGTGCCAGCAGCTCAGACCCGGGAGATACGCAGTATTTT
CDR3 protein: CASSSDPGDTQYF

J gene: TRBJ1-5
clone size: many
V gene: TRBV7-8
D gene: -
CDR3 DNA: TGTGCCAGCAGCTCCCCCGGGGGGGATTTTGCAGCGCCCCAGCATTTT
CDR3 protein: CASSSPGGDFAAPQHF

J gene: TRBJ1-5
clone size: few
V gene: TRBV27
D gene: -
CDR3 DNA: TGTGCCAGCAGTTTAACATTAGGCAATCAGCCCCAGCATTTT
CDR3 protein: CASSLTLGNQPQHF

J gene: TRBJ1-3
clone size: -
V gene: TRBV7-9
D gene: -
CDR3 DNA: TGTGCCAGCTCCCCTGTGGTCAACTCTGGAAACACCATATATTTT
CDR3 protein: CASSPVVNSGNTIYF

J gene: TRBJ2-7
clone size: -
V gene: TRBV12-3/TRBV12-4
D gene: TRBD2
CDR3 DNA: TGTGCCAGCAGCGAGGGACTACGATCTAATTCCTACGAGCAGTACTTC
CDR3 protein: CASSEGLRSNSYEQYF

J gene: TRBJ1-5
clone size: few
V gene: TRBV20-1
D gene: -
CDR3 DNA: TGCAGTGCTAATACAGGCAGGCAGCCCCAGCATTTT
CDR3 protein: CSANTGRQPQHF

J gene: TRBJ1-6
clone size: -
V gene: TRBV23-1
D gene: TRBD1
CDR3 DNA: TGCGCCAGCGGGACAGGGAGGAGGAATTCACCCCTCCACTTT
CDR3 protein: CASGTGRRNSPLHF

J gene: TRBJ1-2
clone size: few
V gene: TRBV12-3/TRBV12-4
D gene: -
CDR3 DNA: TGTGCCAGCACCCGGCGGCAGGAATTTGGCTACACCTTC
CDR3 protein: CASTRRQEFGYTF

J gene: TRBJ1-5
clone size: many
V gene: TRBV2
D gene: TRBD1
CDR3 DNA: TGTGCCAGCAGTTGGACAGGGCCTAATCAGCCCCAGCATTTT
CDR3 protein: CASSWTGPNQPQHF

J gene: TRBJ2-5
clone size: many
V gene: TRBV7-9
D gene: TRBD2
CDR3 DNA: TGTGCCAGCAGCCCAGGGTGGGCTAGCGGGGAGACCCAGTACTTC
CDR3 protein: CASSPGWASGETQYF

J gene: TRBJ1-1
clone size: -
V gene: TRBV7-2
D gene: -
CDR3 DNA: TGTGCCAGCAGCCGACAGCCCCCTCGCATGAACACTGAAGCTTTCTTT
CDR3 protein: CASSRQPPRMNTEAFF

J gene: TRBJ2-3
clone size: -
V gene: TRBV11-2
D gene: -
CDR3 DNA: TGTGCCAGCAGCTTAGACGGGAATACGCAGTATTTT
CDR3 protein: CASSLDGNTQYF

J gene: TRBJ1-2
clone size: few
V gene: TRBV15
D gene: TRBD1
CDR3 DNA: TGTGCCATTGGGACAGACAACTATGGCTACACCTTC
CDR3 protein: CAIGTDNYGYTF